This note documents a single T cell receptor (beta chain) sequence. The antigen remains unidentified. This entry comes from a study of cytomegalovirus exposure and HLA in healthy donors. This CDR3 has 15 amino acids. Trimming cost V 5 bases and J 2 bases, with 13 bases left between them. CDR1 and CDR2 (germline): SNHLY, FYNNEI. Primers for the PCR totalled 60 Vbeta and 13 Jbeta. Method: immunoSEQ multiplex PCR; TCRdb's copy keeps in-frame clones and lacks some. The sample holds under 130,000 clones, about three quarters seen once. Broader study findings: Segments of the TCR beta V type were, in most cases, productive about 90% or about 30% of the time in an earlier analysis. The study put some 150 TCR beta chains on its list as cytomegalovirus-associated.

The sequencing sample was made of PBMCs. This chain joins TRBV2 and TRBJ1-3; D possibly corresponds to TRBD1 (5 bases). This clonotype originated in a female donor in good health and CMV-seropositive. In nucleotides, the CDR3 is TGTGCCAGCAGTAGCCGGGGGGGGACTGGAAACACCATATATTTT. Protein: CASSSRGGTGNTIYF.